A single T cell receptor beta chain is shown here with its context. The antigen remains undetermined. This sample is part of a study of OX40 agonist ivuxolimab in advanced cancers. Turning to the study itself: Patients were dosed with the agonistic anti-OX40 (CD134) antibody ivuxolimab. Prior anti-PD-1, anti-PD-L1 or anti-CTLA-4 therapy did not bar entry, and approximately 40% had some. Findings of the study overall: Among the least clonally expanded were partial responders at 0.1-3.0 mg/kg.

From germline, CDR1 is LNHDA and CDR2 SQIVND (reference sequence). CDR3 length equals 16 residues. V dropped 3 bases and J dropped 5; count of bases not matched to a gene: 6. Profiling relied on immunoSEQ multiplex PCR, and the TCRdb table lists in-frame clones only, not all of them. The sample holds about 59,000 clones, around 84% seen once. The sample in question was CD4+ or CD8+ T cells sorted from blood, obtained in a trial of the OX40 agonist ivuxolimab. V and J are TRBV19 and TRBJ2-3; 12 bases map to TRBD2. This TCR was recovered from an adult with an advanced solid tumor such as melanoma, head and neck, liver or kidney cancer. CDR3 protein: CASSIRLAGVRDTQYF. In DNA, the CDR3 is TGTGCCAGTAGTATCCGACTAGCGGGAGTAAGAGATACGCAGTATTTT.